Below are 14 T cell receptor beta chains sequenced from a single sample in a study of cytomegalovirus exposure and HLA in healthy donors. PCR involved 60 Vbeta and 13 Jbeta primers. The assay was immunoSEQ multiplex PCR, and TCRdb's table has in-frame clones only and misses some. This table holds 150,000 or so clones, 78% found once. Sequencing was done on a sample of PBMCs. All receptors come from a woman in her forties or fifties in good health and CMV-seropositive.

The V call is TRBV6-5, the J call TRBJ1-2; 7 nucleotides agree with TRBD1. The CDR3 has 13 residues. Germline values: CDR1 MNHEY, CDR2 SVGAGI. With V trimmed by 6 bases and J by 4 bases, 5 bases remained unmatched. The CDR3 protein is CASSLRQGYGYTF. The CDR3 nucleotides are TGTGCCAGCAGCCTAAGACAGGGCTATGGCTACACCTTC.

This rearrangement joins TRBV2 to TRBJ1-2, with a tentative D call TRBD1 (5 bases). CDR1 is SNHLY and CDR2 is FYNNEI in the germline V gene. There are 14 residues in the CDR3. V was trimmed by 8 bases and J by 4 bases, leaving 17 bases between them. CDR3 in DNA: TGTGCCAGCTGGTGGTGGGGGGAAGGCTATGGCTACACCTTC. This translates into CASWWWGEGYGYTF.

The chain is built from TRBV6-5 and TRBJ2-3; D is perhaps TRBD1 (6 bases). V lost 6 bases to trimming and J lost 2 bases, with 12 bases between them. Per the germline V gene, CDR1 is MNHEY and CDR2 is SVGAGI. The CDR3 has 14 residues. The CDR3 region is CASRKGQYTDTQYF. The CDR3 DNA reads TGTGCCAGCAGGAAAGGACAGTACACAGATACGCAGTATTTT.

The chain joins TRBV6-5 to TRBJ2-5; a possible D gene is TRBD2 (5 bases). Per germline, CDR1 MNHEY and CDR2 SVGAGI. The germline V and J ends were trimmed by 0 bases and 5 bases, with 16 bases remaining between them. There are 16 residues in the CDR3. Here the CDR3 reads CASSYSLAGMMETQYF. DNA for the CDR3: TGTGCCAGCAGTTACTCTCTAGCCGGGATGATGGAGACCCAGTACTTC.

This clone was detected only a few times. V and J are TRBV28 and TRBJ2-1, with a weak D call TRBD1 (5 bases). The V and J ends lost 4 bases and 0 bases respectively, with 13 bases between them. From germline, CDR1 is MDHEN and CDR2 SYDVKM. The CDR3 totals 16 residues. Here the CDR3 reads CASSSNSGYSYNEQFF. The CDR3, as DNA: TGTGCCAGCAGTTCTAACTCAGGGTACTCCTACAATGAGCAGTTCTTC.

The J gene is TRBJ1-4, the V gene TRBV2; 10 bases agree with TRBD1. CDR3 size: 16 residues. Germline lookup yields CDR1 SNHLY and CDR2 FYNNEI. Trimming cost V 5 bases and J 7 bases; bases outside gene matches: 10. Here the CDR3 DNA reads TGTGCCAGCAGTATCTGGGACAGGGGATTAGGTGAAAAACTGTTTTTT. Translated, it gives CASSIWDRGLGEKLFF.

Remarks on this clone: The junction differs from germline at one of its ends, possibly a read error. This sequence joins TRBV2 and TRBJ2-6, with a possible D match to TRBD1 (7 bases). CDR1 and CDR2 (germline): SNHLY, FYNNEI. The CDR3 loop spans 16 amino acids. CDR3 coding DNA: TGTGCCAGCAGTGAAGGGGCACCCAGGGGGGCCAACGGCCTGACTTTC. Translation gives CASSEGAPRGANGLTF.

Points on this clone: Compared with germline, one end of the junction differs, possibly owing to a read error. V usage is TRBV7-9 and J usage is TRBJ2-3; possible D gene TRBD1, 6 bases. Germline V gene lookup returns CDR1 SEHNR and CDR2 FQNEAQ (reference sequence). The CDR3 is 14 amino acids. CDR3 in DNA: TGTGCCAGCACCTTAGACAGGTATGCGGATACGCAGTATTTT. Amino acid sequence: CASTLDRYADTQYF. The full variable domain, rest sourced from reference TRBV7-9 and TRBJ2-3, is DTGVSQNPRHKITKRGQNVTFRCDPISEHNRLYWYRQTLGQGPEFLTYFQNEAQLEKSRLLSDRFSAERPKGSFSTLEIQRTEQGDSAMYLCASTLDRYADTQYFGPGTRLTVL.

The J gene is TRBJ2-5, the V gene TRBV19, with D maybe TRBD1 (6 bases). Trimming cost V 3 bases and J 3 bases, with 8 bases left between them. Germline V gene lookup returns CDR1 LNHDA and CDR2 SQIVND (reference sequence). The CDR3 is 13 amino acids. The CDR3 DNA follows: TGTGCCAGTAGTATCAGGGGAGAAGAGACCCAGTACTTC. Translation gives CASSIRGEETQYF.

V gene TRBV30 combines with J gene TRBJ1-1, with 8 bases matching TRBD1. V was clipped by 3 bases and J by 11 bases; unmatched bases: 5. The CDR3 loop spans 11 amino acids. Germline V gene sequence: CDR1 GTSNPN, CDR2 SVGIG (reference sequence). The CDR3 protein is CAWREDRDAFF. Here the CDR3 DNA reads TGTGCCTGGAGGGAGGACAGGGATGCTTTCTTT.

This clone has a single count. The chain joins TRBV7-3 to TRBJ1-2; weak D call: TRBD1 (6 bases). The ends were cut back, 2 bases at V and 6 bases at J, with 19 bases in the middle. This CDR3 has 16 amino acids. Germline assignment: CDR1 SGHTA and CDR2 FQGTGA. Here the CDR3 reads CASSLGTLGTRDGYTF. The CDR3, as DNA: TGTGCCAGCAGCTTAGGAACCTTGGGGACACGGGATGGCTACACCTTC.

The chain recombines TRBV6-1 with TRBJ1-2; D remains unclear. Germline V CDR1 and CDR2: MNHNS, SASEGT. The CDR3 is 14 amino acids. Trimming removed 2 bases from V and 4 bases from J, with 11 bases in between. The CDR3 DNA follows: TGTGCCAGCAGTGAACCCCCTGAGGCCTATGGCTACACCTTC. Residues: CASSEPPEAYGYTF.

The V and J genes are TRBV19 and TRBJ2-7; 12 positions match TRBD2. CDR1 is LNHDA and CDR2 is SQIVND in the germline V gene (reference sequence). This CDR3 spans 15 amino acids. With V trimmed by 6 bases and J by 4 bases, 7 bases remained unmatched. The CDR3 DNA sequence: TGTGCCAGTAGGACTTCCGGGACTAGCGGGTACGAGCAGTACTTC. Protein: CASRTSGTSGYEQYF.

CDR3 coding DNA: TGTGCCAGCAGGTCACAGGGGGCGAATGATCAGCCCCAGCATTTT. It translates to CASRSQGANDQPQHF. This rearrangement joins TRBV6-1 to TRBJ1-5; 9 bases map to TRBD1. CDR1 is MNHNS and CDR2 is SASEGT in the germline V gene. The CDR3 has 15 amino acids. V lost 6 bases, J lost 5 bases, and 8 bases stayed unmatched.